This T cell receptor beta chain was sequenced for a study of shared clonotypes between healthy human individuals. CDR3 length: 14 amino acids. Germline V gene sequence: CDR1 ENHRY, CDR2 SYGVKD. V was shortened by 0 bases and J by 0 bases, with 6 bases between the two germline ends. For each subset, genomic DNA was distributed in equal portions over several immunoSEQ plates. Data came from immunoSEQ multiplex PCR; TCRdb stores just in-frame clones and leaves some out. Here the sample spans fewer than 600,000 clones, roughly four fifths being singletons. This chain links TRBV10-3 with TRBJ2-7; D gene ambiguous. The sample comprised PBMCs. The sequence derives from a woman in her thirties or forties in good health. Some clones in this sample may be carry-over from other donors' samples. The CDR3 loop reads CAISESLGSYEQYF. In DNA, the CDR3 is TGTGCCATCAGTGAGTCGTTGGGCTCCTACGAGCAGTACTTC.